These 32 T cell receptor beta chains were all obtained from the same sample, sequenced in a study of cytomegalovirus exposure and HLA in healthy donors. Primers for the PCR totalled 60 Vbeta and 13 Jbeta. The assay was immunoSEQ multiplex PCR, and TCRdb's table has in-frame clones only and misses some. The top ten clones hold roughly 4% of a sample with 150,000 or so clones, over 65% of them seen once. Material for sequencing was PBMCs. These receptors came from a woman aged 40 to 55 in good health and CMV-seronegative.

V gene TRBV2 combines with J gene TRBJ2-7; TRBD2 matches at 15 bases. CDR3 size: 14 residues. V lost 5 bases and J lost 7; bases outside the gene matches: 3. CDR1 and CDR2 (germline): SNHLY, FYNNEI. CDR3 protein: CASSFGLAGGEQYF. Written as DNA, the CDR3 is TGTGCCAGCAGTTTCGGACTAGCGGGAGGGGAGCAGTACTTC.

The CDR3 DNA reads TGTGCCAGTAGTGGGGGGGGGACAGGGGAAGAGACCCAGTACTTC. Translation gives CASSGGGTGEETQYF. This rearrangement joins TRBV19 to TRBJ2-5; 10 bases are a match to TRBD1. The CDR3 is 15 amino acids. CDR1 and CDR2 (germline): LNHDA, SQIVND (reference sequence). V shed 5 bases and J 3 bases; nucleotides not matched to a gene: 6.

The chain couples TRBV5-1 to TRBJ2-1; tentative D call: TRBD2 (6 bases). Trimming stripped 4 bases from V and 10 bases from J, with 15 bases between. Germline V gives CDR1 SGHRS, CDR2 YFSETQ. This CDR3 is built from 13 residues. The CDR3 region is CASSLVEGREQFF. CDR3 in DNA: TGCGCCAGCAGCCTCGTGGAGGGGCGAGAGCAGTTCTTC. The variable domain in full, with the rest retrieved from reference TRBV5-1 and TRBJ2-1, is KAGVTQTPRYLIKTRGQQVTLSCSPISGHRSVSWYQQTPGQGLQFLFEYFSETQRNKGNFPGRFSGRQFSNSRSEMNVSTLELGDSALYLCASSLVEGREQFFGPGTRLTVL.

This chain uses TRBV7-2 with TRBJ2-3; 7 bases line up with TRBD2. The germline CDR1 and CDR2 sequences are SGHTA and FQGNSA. The CDR3 sequence is 18 residues long. The V segment lost 4 bases and the J segment 2 bases; nucleotides outside the gene matches: 15. CDR3 loop: CASSSTSQSSGSTDTQYF. The CDR3 DNA sequence: TGTGCCAGCAGCTCGACATCCCAGAGTAGCGGGTCCACAGATACGCAGTATTTT.

This rearrangement joins TRBV5-1 to TRBJ2-3, with 7 bases matching TRBD1. V lost 4 bases, J lost 3 bases, and 8 bases stayed unmatched. The CDR3 loop spans 15 amino acids. Germline CDR1 SGHRS, CDR2 YFSETQ. This chain's CDR3 is CASSPTGQPTDTQYF. The CDR3 DNA reads as TGCGCCAGCAGCCCCACGGGACAGCCTACAGATACGCAGTATTTT.

The V gene is TRBV7-2, the J gene TRBJ1-1, with D possibly matching TRBD1 (5 bases). Germline CDR1 is SGHTA and CDR2 is FQGNSA. The CDR3 has 15 residues. The germline V and J ends were trimmed by 1 base and 4 bases, with 13 bases remaining between them. The CDR3 DNA sequence: TGTGCCAGCAGCTTAGTGGGGGGGGTCCTCACTGAAGCTTTCTTT. As protein: CASSLVGGVLTEAFF.

This sequence joins TRBV27 and TRBJ2-1; TRBD2 agrees at 12 bases. The ends lost 10 bases at V and 2 bases at J; junction bases unmatched: 12. Germline values: CDR1 MNHEY, CDR2 SMNVEV (reference sequence). This CDR3 has 17 residues. The CDR3 nucleotides are TGTGCCACCCGAGCAGTCACTAGCGGGAGGACCTACAATGAGCAGTTCTTC. Translation: CATRAVTSGRTYNEQFF.

V and J are TRBV18 and TRBJ2-7; D not resolved. Trimming shortened V by 0 bases and J by 4 bases, and 7 bases separated the two germline ends. Germline values: CDR1 KGHSH, CDR2 LQKENI. This CDR3 contains 13 residues. CDR3 sequence reads: CASSPPRSYEQYF. The CDR3 nucleotides read TGTGCCAGCTCACCACCGAGGTCTTACGAGCAGTACTTC.

This chain joins TRBV6-1 and TRBJ1-4; TRBD1 agrees at 7 bases. Germline V CDR1 and CDR2: MNHNS, SASEGT. The CDR3 covers 15 residues. V trimming: 6 bases; J trimming: 0 bases; junction bases outside the gene matches: 4. In DNA form, the CDR3 reads TGTGCCAGCAGAACCGGGACAGCAACTAATGAAAAACTGTTTTTT. Amino acids: CASRTGTATNEKLFF.

The chain joins TRBV6-4 to TRBJ1-2, with D hard to call. Germline V gene lookup returns CDR1 MRHNA and CDR2 SNTAGT. CDR3 length: 14 residues. The V end was cut by 3 bases, the J end by 2 bases, with 10 bases between. The CDR3 DNA sequence: TGTGCCAGCAGTGAAGTCGGCAGGAACTATGGCTACACCTTC. Amino acid sequence: CASSEVGRNYGYTF.

The V call is TRBV2, the J call TRBJ1-2; D is undetermined. The length of the CDR3 is 14 residues. Germline CDR1 reads SNHLY; CDR2 reads FYNNEI. The V end was cut by 5 bases, the J end by 4 bases, with 14 bases between. As DNA, the CDR3 is TGTGCCAGCAGTAGTAGAACAGTCCTCTATGGCTACACCTTC. It is translated as CASSSRTVLYGYTF.

This clone was seen a single time. This rearrangement joins TRBV19 to TRBJ1-4; a weak D match, TRBD1 (6 bases). The CDR3 is made up of 16 amino acids. CDR1 and CDR2 (germline): LNHDA, SQIVND (reference sequence). Trimming removed 3 bases at V and 4 bases at J, with 15 bases between. CDR3 nucleotides: TGTGCCAGTAGTATTGCTCGACAGGTCGTTAATGAAAAACTGTTTTTT. Translation gives CASSIARQVVNEKLFF.

This clone has only a few counts. V and J are TRBV4-1 and TRBJ2-1; a possible D gene is TRBD1 (6 bases). The CDR3 covers 16 residues. The V gene lost 2 bases and the J gene lost 5 bases, with 16 bases spanning the gap. Germline V gene sequence: CDR1 MGHRA, CDR2 YSYEKL. CDR3 region: CASSQWAQGRNNEQFF. The DNA for the CDR3 is TGCGCCAGCAGCCAATGGGCTCAGGGGCGCAACAATGAGCAGTTCTTC.

The V gene is TRBV7-9, the J gene TRBJ1-2; the D gene is possibly TRBD1 (6 bases). CDR1 and CDR2 (germline): SEHNR, FQNEAQ (reference sequence). The CDR3 spans 13 residues. Trimming took 5 bases from V and 9 from J, leaving 16 bases between them. The CDR3 DNA reads TGTGCCAGCAGCCCCTCATCAGGGGACAGCTACACCTTC. Residues: CASSPSSGDSYTF.

The chain joins TRBV6-5 to TRBJ1-2; weak D call: TRBD1 (6 bases). V was clipped by 0 bases and J by 7 bases, with 15 bases between them. The germline V gene has CDR1 MNHEY and CDR2 SVGAGI. The CDR3 extends over 15 amino acids. CDR3 protein: CASSYSNRVIIGYTF. The CDR3 DNA reads as TGTGCCAGCAGTTACTCGAACAGGGTAATAATTGGCTACACCTTC.

The rearrangement joins TRBV6-5 to TRBJ2-7; D remains ambiguous. This CDR3 contains 13 residues. The V end lost 1 base, the J end lost 3 bases, and 7 bases lay between the germline ends. The germline V gene has CDR1 MNHEY and CDR2 SVGAGI. The CDR3 coding sequence is TGTGCCAGCAGTTACTTTGGAGACTACGAGCAGTACTTC. Its translation: CASSYFGDYEQYF.

V gene TRBV10-1 combines with J gene TRBJ1-1, with D possibly TRBD1 on 5 matching bases. V lost 1 base and J lost 0, with 15 bases in between. Germline values: CDR1 WNHNN, CDR2 SYGVQD (reference sequence). There are 17 residues in the CDR3. The CDR3 sequence: CASSELGGREVNTEAFF. DNA of the CDR3: TGCGCCAGCAGTGAGTTGGGAGGCAGGGAGGTGAACACTGAAGCTTTCTTT.

This chain links TRBV6-1 with TRBJ1-3; D remains unclear. The CDR3 contains 12 residues. Deletions cut 7 bases from V and 0 bases from J, with 4 bases between. Germline V gives CDR1 MNHNS, CDR2 SASEGT. CDR3 residues: CASTSSGNTIYF. CDR3 bases: TGTGCCAGCACCAGCTCTGGAAACACCATATATTTT.

This clone was detected only a few times. The genes are TRBV4-1 and TRBJ2-1, with TRBD1 matching 10 bases. Per germline, CDR1 MGHRA and CDR2 YSYEKL. There are 17 residues in the CDR3. The V segment lost 4 bases and the J segment 8 bases; nucleotides outside the gene matches: 14. For the CDR3, the DNA is TGCGCCAGCAGCCTGAGGGAAAGCTGGGACAGGGGTTATGAGCAGTTCTTC. Protein: CASSLRESWDRGYEQFF.

The chain employs TRBV5-1 and TRBJ1-1, with D uncertain. The V end was cut by 5 bases, the J end by 1 base, with 12 bases between. The CDR3 runs to 14 residues. Looked up from germline, CDR1 is SGHRS and CDR2 is YFSETQ. The CDR3 reads CASSSSPGNTEAFF. DNA of the CDR3: TGCGCCAGCAGTAGCTCTCCGGGGAACACTGAAGCTTTCTTT. The variable domain in full, completed from reference TRBV5-1 and TRBJ1-1, reads KAGVTQTPRYLIKTRGQQVTLSCSPISGHRSVSWYQQTPGQGLQFLFEYFSETQRNKGNFPGRFSGRQFSNSRSEMNVSTLELGDSALYLCASSSSPGNTEAFFGQGTRLTVV.

V is TRBV6-5 and J is TRBJ1-6; D possibly corresponds to TRBD1 (5 bases). Trimming pared 7 bases from V and 2 bases from J, leaving 12 bases between. This CDR3 has 15 amino acids. In germline, CDR1 is MNHEY, CDR2 SVGAGI. CDR3 nucleotides: TGTGCCAGCACCACGGGGGACCCCTATAATTCACCCCTCCACTTT. This codes for CASTTGDPYNSPLHF.

The gene calls are TRBV4-2 and TRBJ1-6, with a possible D match to TRBD1 (6 bases). Germline V gene data show CDR1 as LGHNA and CDR2 as YNFKEQ. The CDR3 loop spans 16 amino acids. V dropped 1 base and J dropped 4 bases, with 11 bases sitting between them. CDR3 region: CASSQAGTSYNSPLHF. CDR3 DNA: TGTGCCAGCAGCCAAGCTGGGACAAGTTATAATTCACCCCTCCACTTT.

The chain links TRBV12-2 to TRBJ2-7; the table's TRBD1 call for D was not verified on the DNA. TRBV12-2 is an annotated pseudogene. The CDR3 runs 14 residues. This CDR3 is CASRLGGHSYEQYF. The CDR3 DNA sequence: TGTGCAAGTCGCTTAGGCGGACACTCCTACGAGCAGTACTTC.

The chain uses TRBV10-3 and TRBJ1-2; 7 bases are shared with TRBD1. CDR3 length: 14 residues. Germline V CDR1 and CDR2: ENHRY, SYGVKD. Trimming cost V 5 bases and J 4 bases; bases outside gene matches: 7. The CDR3 is CAISFTGTAYGYTF. The CDR3 nucleotides are TGTGCCATCAGTTTTACCGGGACAGCCTATGGCTACACCTTC.

This chain uses TRBV6-6 with TRBJ1-4; D is perhaps TRBD1 (6 bases). The CDR3 consists of 14 residues. The ends were cut back, 6 bases at V and 8 bases at J, with 16 bases in the middle. Looked up from germline, CDR1 is MNHNY and CDR2 is SVGAGI (reference sequence). The CDR3 region is CASSLQQGLEKLFF. CDR3 bases: TGTGCCAGCAGCCTACAGCAGGGGTTGGAAAAACTGTTTTTT.

J is TRBJ2-5 and V is TRBV5-1; TRBD2 aligns across 8 bases. The CDR3 has 16 amino acids. The germline CDR1 and CDR2 sequences are SGHRS and YFSETQ. The ends lost 0 bases at V and 5 bases at J; junction bases unmatched: 9. For the CDR3, the DNA is TGCGCCAGCAGCTTGGAATCCGGGGGGGCGCGGGAGACCCAGTACTTC. Translating it yields CASSLESGGARETQYF.

The chain links TRBV27 to TRBJ1-2, with unresolved D. Germline V CDR1 and CDR2: MNHEY, SMNVEV (reference sequence). The CDR3 contains 15 residues. V was clipped by 3 bases and J by 11 bases, with 22 bases between them. In DNA form, the CDR3 reads TGTGCCAGCAGTTTTTCTCAGACCCGACCCAGCGTTTACACCTTC. Translation: CASSFSQTRPSVYTF.

J is TRBJ2-7 and V is TRBV18, with D perhaps TRBD1 (6 bases). CDR1 and CDR2 from the germline V gene are KGHSH and LQKENI. V gave up 8 bases and J gave up 5 bases, with 19 bases separating them. This CDR3 has 14 amino acids. The CDR3 region has the DNA TGTGCCAGCCCGGGTCAGGGGATGGGGAACGAGCAGTACTTC. Protein sequence: CASPGQGMGNEQYF.

The chain uses TRBV29-1 and TRBJ2-3; 7 bases map to TRBD1. CDR1 and CDR2 from the germline V gene are SQVTM and ANQGSEA. The CDR3 is made up of 15 amino acids. The trim removed 7 bases at V and 10 bases at J, leaving 20 bases unmatched. The CDR3 spells CSASWDSGVFTAQYF. As DNA, the CDR3 is TGCAGCGCTAGCTGGGACAGCGGCGTTTTTACGGCGCAGTATTTT.

The chain employs TRBV18 and TRBJ2-3; D possibly corresponds to TRBD2 (5 bases). The V gene lost 1 base and the J gene lost 4 bases, with 6 bases spanning the gap. Germline V gene sequence: CDR1 KGHSH, CDR2 LQKENI. The CDR3 length is 13 residues. The CDR3 protein is CASSPQEADTQYF. DNA for the CDR3: TGTGCCAGCTCACCACAGGAGGCAGATACGCAGTATTTT.

This clone was seen a single time. The chain combines TRBV29-1 with TRBJ2-6; no clear D. Germline V gene data show CDR1 as SQVTM and CDR2 as ANQGSEA. This CDR3 contains 13 residues. The V and J ends lost 6 bases and 0 bases respectively, with 6 bases between them. CDR3 in DNA: TGCAGCGTCCCTCTCTCTGGGGCCAACGTCCTGACTTTC. Translating it yields CSVPLSGANVLTF.

The CDR3 sequence: CASSLTGTGGNTIYF. The CDR3, as DNA: TGTGCCAGCAGCTTGACAGGGACCGGTGGAAACACCATATATTTT. The chain uses TRBV7-9 and TRBJ1-3; 7 nucleotides align to TRBD1. This CDR3 spans 15 amino acids. Germline CDR1 reads SEHNR; CDR2 reads FQNEAQ (reference sequence). Trimming removed 3 bases from V and 3 bases from J; junction bases left unmatched: 5.